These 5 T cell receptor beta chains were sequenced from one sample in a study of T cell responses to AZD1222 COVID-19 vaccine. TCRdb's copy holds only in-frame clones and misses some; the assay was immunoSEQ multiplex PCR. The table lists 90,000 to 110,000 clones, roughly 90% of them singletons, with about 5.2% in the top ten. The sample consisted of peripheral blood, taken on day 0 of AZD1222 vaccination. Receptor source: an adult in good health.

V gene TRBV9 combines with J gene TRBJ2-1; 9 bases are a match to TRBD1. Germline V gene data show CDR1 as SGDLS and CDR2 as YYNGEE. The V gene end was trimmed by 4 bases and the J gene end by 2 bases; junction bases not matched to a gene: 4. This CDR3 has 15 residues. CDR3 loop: CASSIQGATYNEQFF. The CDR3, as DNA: TGTGCCAGCAGCATACAGGGGGCAACCTACAATGAGCAGTTCTTC.

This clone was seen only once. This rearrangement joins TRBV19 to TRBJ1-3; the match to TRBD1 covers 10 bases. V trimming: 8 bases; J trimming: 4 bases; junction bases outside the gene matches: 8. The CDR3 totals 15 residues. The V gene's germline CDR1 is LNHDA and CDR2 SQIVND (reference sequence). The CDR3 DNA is TGTGCCAGTGCACCGGGACAGGGGAGAGGAAACACCATATATTTT. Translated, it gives CASAPGQGRGNTIYF.

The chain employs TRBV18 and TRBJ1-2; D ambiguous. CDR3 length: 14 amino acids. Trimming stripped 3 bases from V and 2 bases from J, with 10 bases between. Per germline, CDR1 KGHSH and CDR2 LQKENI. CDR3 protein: CASSPRQDNYGYTF. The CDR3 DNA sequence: TGTGCCAGCTCACCTCGACAAGACAACTATGGCTACACCTTC.

DNA of the CDR3: TGTGCCAGCAACAACCGGGACAGGGGATCTATTGAAGCTTTCTTT. This encodes CASNNRDRGSIEAFF. The chain couples TRBV6-5 to TRBJ1-1; TRBD1 agrees at 10 bases. The CDR3 is 15 residues long. Germline CDR1 MNHEY, CDR2 SVGAGI. Trimming took 7 bases from V and 7 from J; bases not matched to a gene: 12.

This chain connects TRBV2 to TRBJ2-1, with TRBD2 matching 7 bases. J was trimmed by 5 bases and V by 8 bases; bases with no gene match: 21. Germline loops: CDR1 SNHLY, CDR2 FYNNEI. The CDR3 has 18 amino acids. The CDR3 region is CASSTGIGRSGTNNEQFF. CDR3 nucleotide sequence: TGTGCCAGCTCGACGGGGATCGGACGCAGCGGGACCAACAATGAGCAGTTCTTC.